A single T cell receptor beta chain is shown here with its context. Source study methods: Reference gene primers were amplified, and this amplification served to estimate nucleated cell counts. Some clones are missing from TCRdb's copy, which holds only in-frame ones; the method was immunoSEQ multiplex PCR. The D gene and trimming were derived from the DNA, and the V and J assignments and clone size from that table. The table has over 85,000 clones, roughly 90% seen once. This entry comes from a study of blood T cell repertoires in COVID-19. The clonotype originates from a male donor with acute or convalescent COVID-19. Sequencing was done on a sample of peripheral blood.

CDR3 region: CAISSDRADGYTF. The DNA for the CDR3 is TGTGCCATCAGCTCGGACAGGGCAGATGGCTACACCTTC. The chain links TRBV10-3 to TRBJ1-2; 8 positions agree with TRBD1. This CDR3 has 13 residues. After removal of 6 bases from V and 6 bases from J, the junction contained 6 bases not matched to a gene. Per the germline V gene, CDR1 is ENHRY and CDR2 is SYGVKD.